This T cell receptor (beta chain) was identified during a study of yellow fever vaccine responses in identical twins. Study findings and constraints: On the reported evidence, twins' vaccine T cell responses seemed partly convergent and partly personalized.

In the case of this clonotype: The antigen remains undetermined.

MiXCR was run by TCRdb on the RT-PCR reads, yielding one entry per CDR3 protein. Of roughly 17,000 distinct CDR3 sequences listed, 55% to 65% were seen once; the top ten hold about 8%. This material consisted of T cells from blood (PBMCs), unsorted or a sorted subset (not recorded which), taken before or after yellow fever vaccination (not recorded which). The receptor was isolated from a young woman who received the yellow fever vaccine.

The CDR3 region is CASSGRTGGKFF. The CDR3 bases are TGTGCCAGCAGTGGCCGGACAGGGGGCAAGTTCTTC. V usage is TRBV2 and J usage is TRBJ2-1; 11 bases map to TRBD1. Germline V CDR1 and CDR2: SNHLY, FYNNEI. J gave up 14 bases and V 4 bases, and 4 bases lay outside the gene matches. The CDR3 extends over 12 amino acids.